This T cell receptor beta chain appears in the sequencing data of a study of PD-L1 blockade in urothelial cancer. Samples were collected from each patient before treatment and during treatment. Each patient gave between 1 and 8 of them in total. Overall study findings and caveats: More expansion of tumor-associated blood clones, seen at 3 weeks, marked durable-benefit patients.

This CDR3 is 14 amino acids long. The V gene's germline CDR1 is SGHRS and CDR2 YFSETQ. Trimming cost V 5 bases and J 4 bases; bases outside gene matches: 5. About this clone: What it binds is not known.

The data were produced by immunoSEQ multiplex PCR, yet TCRdb's version contains in-frame clones alone and is incomplete. This sample has about 25,000 clones, with 80% to 85% found just once. The sample in question was PBMCs, obtained around atezolizumab (anti-PD-L1) treatment. V gene TRBV5-1 combines with J gene TRBJ2-3; 9 bases are a match to TRBD2. This clonotype originated in a man aged 65 to 85 with urothelial cancer. The CDR3 loop reads CASRARGGADTQYF. CDR3 coding DNA: TGCGCCAGCAGGGCCCGCGGGGGGGCAGATACGCAGTATTTT. The variable domain in full, completed from reference TRBV5-1 and TRBJ2-3, reads KAGVTQTPRYLIKTRGQQVTLSCSPISGHRSVSWYQQTPGQGLQFLFEYFSETQRNKGNFPGRFSGRQFSNSRSEMNVSTLELGDSALYLCASRARGGADTQYFGPGTRLTVL.